A single sample gave rise to the 16 T cell receptor beta chains below, sequenced in a study of breast tumors, draining lymph nodes, adjacent tissues. TCRdb itself ran the multiplex PCR reads through MiXCR, one entry per CDR3 protein. The sample lists 20,000 to 25,000 distinct CDR3 sequences, around 41% occurring once. The material sequenced was breast tumor tissue. Receptors originate from a female donor with breast cancer. Some clones in this sample may be carry-over from other donors' samples.

Comments on this clonotype: This may be a read error: a much more frequent sequence differs by one nucleotide. This chain links TRBV20-1 with TRBJ2-7; D is tentatively TRBD1 or TRBD2 (5 bases each). Germline assignment: CDR1 DFQATT and CDR2 SNEGSKA (reference sequence). The CDR3 runs to 14 residues. V was clipped by 4 bases and J by 6 bases, with 19 bases between them. CDR3: CSATPSGPNSEQYF. Written as DNA, the CDR3 is TGCAGTGCTACCCCGTCGGGACCGAACTCCGAGCAGTACTTC.

By share, this clonotype counts as medium-sized. J is TRBJ2-5 and V is TRBV7-2; D unresolved. The V gene lost 1 base and the J gene lost 2 bases, with 11 bases spanning the gap. The length of the CDR3 is 15 residues. Germline V gene lookup returns CDR1 SGHTA and CDR2 FQGNSA. The CDR3 DNA reads TGTGCCAGCAGCTTAGATGGTCGGAATCAAGAGACCCAGTACTTC. It specifies CASSLDGRNQETQYF. The variable domain in full, with the rest retrieved from reference TRBV7-2 and TRBJ2-5, is GAGVSQSPSNKVTEKGKDVELRCDPISGHTALYWYRQSLGQGLEFLIYFQGNSAPDKSGLPSDRFSAERTGGSVSTLTIQRTQQEDSAVYLCASSLDGRNQETQYFGPGTRLLVL.

At least ten counts were recorded for this clonotype. The chain carries TRBV19 and TRBJ2-1; 11 positions agree with TRBD2. With 5 bases clipped from V and 7 bases from J, the junction kept 10 bases outside the gene matches. Germline-derived CDR1 and CDR2 are LNHDA and SQIVND (reference sequence). The CDR3 sequence is 16 residues long. The CDR3 loop reads CASSHRLAGWENEQFF. The CDR3 DNA sequence: TGTGCCAGTAGTCATAGACTAGCGGGATGGGAGAATGAGCAGTTCTTC.

This clonotype is large by share. The gene calls are TRBV14 and TRBJ1-2; 9 nucleotides match TRBD1. CDR3 length: 14 residues. Germline CDR1 is SGHDN and CDR2 is FVKESK. The V segment lost 4 bases and the J segment 8 bases; nucleotides outside the gene matches: 8. The CDR3 region is CASSRGQGWRGYTF. CDR3 in DNA: TGTGCCAGCAGCCGAGGACAGGGGTGGAGGGGCTACACCTTC. Supplemented by reference TRBV14 and TRBJ1-2, the full variable domain reads EAGVTQFPSHSVIEKGQTVTLRCDPISGHDNLYWYRRVMGKEIKFLLHFVKESKQDESGMPNNRFLAERTGGTYSTLKVQPAELEDSGVYFCASSRGQGWRGYTFGSGTRLTVV.

The chain's CDR3 is CSVWGGGEGQIRSDTQYF. The CDR3 bases are TGCAGCGTTTGGGGGGGGGGCGAGGGACAGATTCGTTCAGATACGCAGTATTTT. The J gene is TRBJ2-3, the V gene TRBV29-1; D assignment may be TRBD1 or TRBD2 (7 bases each). The CDR3 totals 18 residues. Trimming pared 5 bases from V and 4 bases from J, leaving 28 bases between. CDR1 and CDR2 (germline): SQVTM, ANQGSEA.

J is TRBJ1-6 and V is TRBV5-7, with D unresolved. TRBV5-7 is an ORF; its function is uncertain. CDR3 length equals 16 residues. V lost 1 base and J 6 bases, leaving 14 bases between the germline ends. The CDR3 DNA is TGTGCCAGCAGCTTGCGAAGGGCGTATTGTAATTCACCCCTCCACTTT. Its protein is CASSLRRAYCNSPLHF.

By proportion, this clonotype is medium-sized. V is TRBV4-2 and J is TRBJ1-2; TRBD1 agrees at 9 bases. The CDR3 is 14 amino acids. In germline, CDR1 is LGHNA, CDR2 YNFKEQ. V lost 4 bases, J lost 3 bases, and 3 bases stayed unmatched. This chain's CDR3 is CASSPGQGDYGYTF. In DNA, the CDR3 is TGTGCCAGCAGCCCGGGACAGGGAGACTATGGCTACACCTTC.

V is TRBV5-1 and J is TRBJ1-4; TRBD1 might be the D (6 bases). This CDR3 has 16 amino acids. The germline gives CDR1 SGHRS, CDR2 YFSETQ. V lost 4 bases to trimming and J lost 8 bases, with 21 bases between them. This chain's CDR3 is CASSLQGQRAREKLFF. The DNA for the CDR3 is TGCGCCAGCAGCCTCCAAGGACAGAGGGCAAGGGAAAAACTGTTTTTT.

This clonotype was seen ten or more times. The chain joins TRBV30 to TRBJ2-2, with a weak D call TRBD1 (6 bases). Germline lookup yields CDR1 GTSNPN and CDR2 SVGIG (reference sequence). The V end was cut by 3 bases, the J end by 5 bases, with 25 bases between. The CDR3 has 18 residues. Written as DNA, the CDR3 is TGTGCCTGGAGCGACGTAATCTCGACAGGAAGATTTACCGGGGAGCTGTTTTTT. It yields the protein CAWSDVISTGRFTGELFF.

The chain recombines TRBV27 with TRBJ2-7; 9 bases match TRBD2. The CDR3 length is 15 residues. V was clipped by 5 bases and J by 7 bases; unmatched bases: 12. Germline CDR1 is MNHEY and CDR2 is SMNVEV (reference sequence). As DNA, the CDR3 is TGTGCCAGCAGTGGAGGGGGCGGGAGGGCAAGGGAGCAGTACTTC. This gives the protein CASSGGGGRAREQYF.

Many counts were recorded for this clonotype. The V and J genes are TRBV11-2 and TRBJ2-7; 11 positions match TRBD1. CDR1 and CDR2 from the germline V gene are SGHAT and FQNNGV. V gave up 8 bases and J gave up 4 bases; unmatched junction bases: 4. The CDR3 covers 13 residues. This CDR3 is CASGWDRGYEQYF. Here the CDR3 DNA reads TGTGCCAGCGGTTGGGACAGGGGGTACGAGCAGTACTTC. Complete variable domain (other parts from reference TRBV11-2 and TRBJ2-7): EAGVAQSPRYKIIEKRQSVAFWCNPISGHATLYWYQQILGQGPKLLIQFQNNGVVDDSQLPKDRFSAERLKGVDSTLKIQPAKLEDSAVYLCASGWDRGYEQYFGPGTRLTVT.

This chain connects TRBV7-2 to TRBJ2-7; TRBD1 agrees at 9 bases. V was pared by 2 bases and J by 4 bases, with 9 bases of the junction left unmatched. The CDR3 totals 16 residues. CDR1 is SGHTA and CDR2 is FQGNSA in the germline V gene. This CDR3 is CASSLLPGQGTYEQYF. The CDR3 DNA reads TGTGCCAGCAGCTTACTCCCGGGACAGGGTACTTACGAGCAGTACTTC.

This clonotype was picked up many times. The chain employs TRBV20-1 and TRBJ2-4, with TRBD1 identical over 7 bases. CDR1 DFQATT and CDR2 SNEGSKA come from the germline V gene (reference sequence). This CDR3 contains 16 residues. The J segment lost 6 bases and the V segment lost 0 bases, leaving 11 bases of the junction unmatched. The CDR3 coding sequence is TGCAGTGCTAGAGAGCCCGGGACAGATATACGAAACATTCAGTACTTC. As protein: CSAREPGTDIRNIQYF.

This clonotype was seen repeatedly, ten times or more. The genes are TRBV14 and TRBJ1-6; D not resolved. Germline V gene data show CDR1 as SGHDN and CDR2 as FVKESK. V was trimmed by 0 bases and J by 7 bases, leaving 7 bases between them. This CDR3 spans 14 amino acids. Here the CDR3 DNA reads TGTGCCAGCAGCCAAGAAGCCAAGAATTCACCCCTCCACTTT. Translation gives CASSQEAKNSPLHF.

J is TRBJ1-2 and V is TRBV11-3; 10 nucleotides agree with TRBD1. From germline, CDR1 is SGHNT and CDR2 YENEEA. V was pared by 0 bases and J by 13 bases, with 11 bases of the junction left unmatched. CDR3 length equals 15 residues. As DNA, the CDR3 is TGTGCCAGCAGCTTAGATGGTGACAGGGGGCGCGGGTGCACCTTC. Its protein product is CASSLDGDRGRGCTF.

The chain links TRBV6-6 to TRBJ2-1, with 8 bases lining up with TRBD2. Germline trimming cut 8 bases from V and 5 bases from J; bases unmatched to any gene: 8. The CDR3 is 14 residues long. CDR1 and CDR2 from the germline V gene are MNHNY and SVGAGI (reference sequence). CDR3 loop: CASGGSGKNNEQFF. The CDR3 coding sequence is TGTGCCAGCGGGGGTAGCGGGAAGAACAATGAGCAGTTCTTC.